This T cell receptor beta chain came from a study of T cells in Graves' hyperthyroidism and ophthalmopathy. Amplified regions were TCR beta CDR3 sequences from RNA transcripts. First-round RT-PCR with HTBI primers amplified the TCR CDR3 region. Using its own MiXCR run on the multiplex PCR reads, TCRdb lists one record per CDR3 protein. The sample has about 610,000 distinct CDR3 sequences; approximately 14% are singletons. This clonotype appeared many times. This CDR3 contains 13 residues. With 7 bases removed from V and 1 base from J, the gap between germline ends came to 10 bases. The sequence came from a woman aged 40 to 55 with Graves' ophthalmopathy. Material: blood. The rearrangement joins TRBV12-3 or TRBV12-4 to TRBJ2-5, with a possible D match to TRBD1 (5 bases). DNA for the CDR3: TGTGCCAGCACTTGGGGCAGCCAAGAGACCCAGTACTTC. This codes for CASTWGSQETQYF.